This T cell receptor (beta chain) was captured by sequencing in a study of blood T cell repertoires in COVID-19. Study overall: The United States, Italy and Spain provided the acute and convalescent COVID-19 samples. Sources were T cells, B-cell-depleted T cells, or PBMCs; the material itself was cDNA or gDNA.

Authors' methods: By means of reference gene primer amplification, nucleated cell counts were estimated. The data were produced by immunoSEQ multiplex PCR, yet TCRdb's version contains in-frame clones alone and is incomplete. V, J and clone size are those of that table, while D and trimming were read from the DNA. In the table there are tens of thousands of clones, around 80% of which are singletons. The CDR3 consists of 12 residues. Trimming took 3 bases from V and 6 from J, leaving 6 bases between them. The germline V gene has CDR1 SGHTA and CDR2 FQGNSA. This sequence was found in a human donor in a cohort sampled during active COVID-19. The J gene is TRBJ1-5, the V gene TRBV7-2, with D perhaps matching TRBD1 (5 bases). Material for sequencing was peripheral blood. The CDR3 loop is CASSFRGQPQHF. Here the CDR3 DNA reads TGTGCCAGCAGCTTTAGGGGTCAGCCCCAGCATTTT.